These 3 T cell receptor beta chains share one sample of origin, sequenced in a study of blood T cell repertoires in COVID-19. TCRdb keeps only in-frame clones here, not all; method: immunoSEQ multiplex PCR. The data contain around 180,000 clones, 80% to 90% of them singletons. Sequencing input: peripheral blood. The receptors here all came from a man between 60 and 75 years old with acute or convalescent COVID-19.

This chain uses TRBV9 with TRBJ2-7; 8 nucleotides align to TRBD2. The germline V gene has CDR1 SGDLS and CDR2 YYNGEE. CDR3 length: 19 residues. V lost 2 bases to trimming and J lost 4 bases; unmatched junction nucleotides: 20. The CDR3 region is CASSVNPETIAGIMYEQYF. DNA for the CDR3: TGTGCCAGCAGCGTTAACCCCGAAACAATAGCGGGGATAATGTACGAGCAGTACTTC.

CDR3 in DNA: TGTGCCAGCAGTGAAGGGGACACAATGAACACTGAAGCTTTCTTT. Translation gives CASSEGDTMNTEAFF. J is TRBJ1-1 and V is TRBV2; a possible D gene is TRBD1 (6 bases). Germline V gene data show CDR1 as SNHLY and CDR2 as FYNNEI. The CDR3 sequence is 15 residues long. The V gene lost 1 base and the J gene lost 0 bases, with 9 bases spanning the gap.

V gene TRBV7-2 combines with J gene TRBJ1-2; D unclear. CDR1 is SGHTA and CDR2 is FQGNSA in the germline V gene. With 3 bases removed from V and 3 bases from J, the gap between germline ends came to 14 bases. The CDR3 has 15 residues. CDR3 sequence: CASSFPGLTHYGYTF. CDR3 nucleotide sequence: TGTGCCAGCAGCTTCCCCGGACTGACCCACTATGGCTACACCTTC.